This TCR beta chain was sequenced in a study of blood T cells in healthy people across ages. This clonotype was seen only a few times. Its antigen is not identified. Study-level findings and limits: Measured against age, TCR beta diversity per million T cells decreased in a roughly linear manner.

The donors, all healthy, were Caucasians living in Russia, aged roughly 6 to 100. PCR was performed a second time for about 6 to 12 cycles using a sample-barcoded 5' primer and a J-beta primer mix. TCRdb re-derived calls from the 5' RACE reads in MiXCR, one entry per CDR3 protein. The table records 660,000 or so distinct CDR3 sequences, about 54% of them present only once. The CDR3 has 17 amino acids. Germline V CDR1 and CDR2: ENHRY, SYGVKD. Trimming removed 0 bases from V and 0 bases from J, with 15 bases in between. The clonotype comes from a man aged 60 to 75 in good health. Sequences were obtained from blood. The gene calls are TRBV10-3 and TRBJ2-7; D is perhaps TRBD1 or TRBD2 (5 bases each). CDR3 sequence: CAISESMTGTSSYEQYF. For the CDR3, the DNA is TGTGCCATCAGTGAGTCGATGACGGGGACCAGCTCCTACGAGCAGTACTTC.